Listed below are T cell receptor beta chains from one sample, sequenced in a study of regulatory T cells in long-lasting Graves disease. TCRdb reanalysed the multiplex PCR reads using MiXCR and keeps one entry per CDR3 protein. The sample has roughly 450,000 distinct CDR3 sequences, more than 20% seen once. The specimen comprised peripheral blood mononuclear cells (PBMCs), sampled when the disease was refractory, from a patient treated with antithyroid drugs. These TCRs come from a female donor with Graves disease. CDR3s include the opening cysteine and the closing phenylalanine or tryptophan. D genes are given only for firm matches. Where a row states a size, it is once, few, many or the class of an expanded clone; other rows omit it.

j_call d_call v_call clone_size cdr3_nt cdr3_aa
TRBJ1-5 - TRBV30 - TGTGCCTGGGCCCGCGCTGATCAGCCCCAGCATTTT CAWARADQPQHF
TRBJ2-5 TRBD2 TRBV20-1 few TGCAGTGCTAGAGAGGCACGGGGGATAGCGGGAGGGCGCGGGGAGACCCAGTACTTC CSAREARGIAGGRGETQYF
TRBJ1-1 TRBD1 TRBV4-1 - TGCGCCAGCAGCCAAAGGGCAAACAGGGGGCGCATAACTGAAGCTTTCTTT CASSQRANRGRITEAFF
TRBJ2-7 - TRBV20-1 - TGCAGTGCCCCGAGAGCGCTAAGCTACGAGCAGTACTTC CSAPRALSYEQYF
TRBJ2-7 TRBD1 TRBV20-1 many TGCAGTGCCATAATCCAGGGACAGGGGTTTGGGGAGCAGTACTTC CSAIIQGQGFGEQYF
TRBJ1-5 - TRBV12-3/TRBV12-4 many TGTGCCAGCAGTCCACAAGGACAGTTAAATCAGCCCCAGCATTTT CASSPQGQLNQPQHF
TRBJ1-3 - TRBV10-3 few TGTGCCACCCAGGACACTGGAAACACCATATATTTT CATQDTGNTIYF
TRBJ2-4 - TRBV7-3 many TGTGCCACAAACGTAGCCAAAAACATTCAGTACTTC CATNVAKNIQYF
TRBJ2-7 - TRBV10-3 many TGTGCCAGTGGACCACGTCGGAGGGGGGCGAGCTCCTACGAGCAGTACTTC CASGPRRRGASSYEQYF
TRBJ1-2 TRBD1 TRBV5-6 few TGTGCCAGCAGCTTGGATCAGGGGGCGCATGGCTACACCTTC CASSLDQGAHGYTF
TRBJ2-4 - TRBV7-8 many TGTGCCAGCAGCTTACGGGACTGGCAGGACGGACTCGGGGTAGCCAAAAACATTCAGTACTTC CASSLRDWQDGLGVAKNIQYF